The clone carrying this TCR beta chain was recorded once. Its antigen is not identified. These data are taken from a study of lymphopenia after photon versus proton radiotherapy. TCRdb's copy holds only in-frame clones and misses some; the assay was immunoSEQ multiplex PCR. The sample holds several thousand clones, just under 90% seen once. Study results and limitations: Oligoclonal CD8+ Temra expansion after nadir drove photon patients' diversity drop.

The CDR3 is 17 residues long. The germline V gene encodes CDR1 MNHEY and CDR2 SMNVEV (reference sequence). The J segment lost 2 bases and the V segment lost 1 base, leaving 11 bases of the junction unmatched. The sequencing used peripheral blood, collected from a patient treated with photon-based radiotherapy. This chain joins TRBV27 and TRBJ2-7; 7 nucleotides align to TRBD2. This sequence was found in a man in his sixties with cholangiocarcinoma. The CDR3 protein is CASSLYPPSGLAYEQYF. Written as DNA, the CDR3 is TGTGCCAGCAGTTTATACCCGCCTAGCGGCCTCGCCTACGAGCAGTACTTC.